This T cell receptor beta chain derives from a study of long-term antiretroviral therapy in people with HIV. Study-level findings and limits: The range of CDR3 lengths in HIV repertoires proved narrower than that found in controls. Transplant donor controls retained higher diversity, though diversity increased after ART.

V lost 6 bases to trimming and J lost 3 bases; unmatched junction nucleotides: 8. CDR3 length: 15 amino acids. In germline, CDR1 is MRHNA, CDR2 SNTAGT. Turning to this clone: Its antigen is as yet unknown.

With survey level as its setting, the immunoSEQ assay was v3.0. The data were produced by immunoSEQ multiplex PCR, yet TCRdb's version contains in-frame clones alone and is incomplete. The table shows roughly 17,000 clones, with around 80% occurring only once. This chain joins TRBV6-4 and TRBJ2-3; TRBD2 agrees at 8 bases. The specimen was unsorted PBMCs, collected 0.3 years before starting antiretroviral therapy. The receptor comes from a man in his forties or fifties with HIV. The CDR3 sequence: CASSALADPTDTQYF. The CDR3 region has the DNA TGTGCCAGCAGCGCACTAGCGGATCCTACAGATACGCAGTATTTT.